Below are 8 T cell receptor beta chains sequenced from a single sample in a study of memory CD4+ T cells and cytomegalovirus serostatus. TCRdb keeps only in-frame clones here, not all; method: immunoSEQ multiplex PCR. The table shows about 61,000 clones, with roughly four fifths occurring only once. The sort gate was single viable CD3+CD4+CD8-CD45RO+ cells for memory CD4+ T cells. Sample: memory CD4+ T cells from blood. All receptors derive from an adult in good health and CMV-seronegative.

The sample holds a few counts of this clone. The chain links TRBV11-2 to TRBJ1-3; D is uncertain. Per germline, CDR1 SGHAT and CDR2 FQNNGV. This CDR3 comprises 15 residues. Trimming removed 1 base at V and 7 bases at J, with 14 bases between. CDR3 nucleotides: TGTGCCAGCAGCTTAGGGTGGGATATCGGTAACACCATATATTTT. It yields the protein CASSLGWDIGNTIYF. The complete variable domain, with remaining parts taken from reference TRBV11-2 and TRBJ1-3, reads EAGVAQSPRYKIIEKRQSVAFWCNPISGHATLYWYQQILGQGPKLLIQFQNNGVVDDSQLPKDRFSAERLKGVDSTLKIQPAKLEDSAVYLCASSLGWDIGNTIYFGEGSWLTVV.

V and J are TRBV27 and TRBJ2-3; D unclear. The CDR3 extends over 16 amino acids. Germline CDR1 reads MNHEY; CDR2 reads SMNVEV (reference sequence). V lost 0 bases and J lost 1, with 11 bases in between. The CDR3 coding sequence is TGTGCCAGCAGTTTATCGTCGGGTCTCCGCACAGATACGCAGTATTTT. Protein sequence: CASSLSSGLRTDTQYF.

This sequence joins TRBV12-5 and TRBJ2-3; 10 bases map to TRBD2. Germline V gene lookup returns CDR1 LGHNT and CDR2 FRNRAP. V trimming: 5 bases; J trimming: 0 bases; junction bases outside the gene matches: 5. The CDR3 is 16 amino acids. DNA for the CDR3: TGTGCTAGTGGTCCCGGACTAGCGGCTAGCACAGATACGCAGTATTTT. Translated: CASGPGLAASTDTQYF.

This clone was counted a few times. The rearrangement uses TRBV30 and TRBJ1-1, with 7 positions matching TRBD1. This CDR3 has 14 amino acids. After removal of 2 bases from V and 5 bases from J, the junction contained 8 bases not matched to a gene. The germline V gene encodes CDR1 GTSNPN and CDR2 SVGIG (reference sequence). For the CDR3, the DNA is TGTGCCTGGAGTCTGACAGGGCCGTGGACTGAAGCTTTCTTT. Translation: CAWSLTGPWTEAFF.

This chain links TRBV5-1 with TRBJ1-5; no reliable D call. The CDR3 spans 13 residues. Germline-derived CDR1 and CDR2 are SGHRS and YFSETQ. V was pared by 1 base and J by 6 bases, with 8 bases between. CDR3 region: CASSLWVSQPQHF. CDR3 bases: TGCGCCAGCAGCTTGTGGGTGAGTCAGCCCCAGCATTTT.

The gene calls are TRBV7-8 and TRBJ2-3; D remains ambiguous. The length of the CDR3 is 16 residues. Looked up from germline, CDR1 is SGHVS and CDR2 is FQNEAQ. The germline V and J ends were trimmed by 5 bases and 0 bases, with 15 bases remaining between them. The CDR3 bases are TGTGCCAGCAGCCCCCGACGAGGACCAAGCACAGATACGCAGTATTTT. Protein sequence: CASSPRRGPSTDTQYF.

The chain combines TRBV6-1 with TRBJ1-1; D not certain. CDR1 and CDR2 (germline): MNHNS, SASEGT. The ends were cut back, 3 bases at V and 6 bases at J, with 11 bases in the middle. The CDR3 sequence is 13 residues long. The CDR3 nucleotides read TGTGCCAGCAGTGACATCGGGTGGGCTGAAGCTTTCTTT. Amino acids: CASSDIGWAEAFF.

The chain combines TRBV5-1 with TRBJ1-1, with D tentatively TRBD1 (5 bases). The CDR3 extends over 15 amino acids. V lost 0 bases and J 1 base, leaving 10 bases between the germline ends. Germline V gene sequence: CDR1 SGHRS, CDR2 YFSETQ. CDR3 coding DNA: TGCGCCAGCAGCTTGGTTGCGGGGGGGAACACTGAAGCTTTCTTT. The encoded protein is CASSLVAGGNTEAFF.